Listed here are 14 T cell receptor beta chains from one sample, sequenced in a study of CD8 T cells in Susac syndrome. A quantity of about 0.45 to 1 ug RNA underwent reverse transcription using random hexamers. TCRdb analysed the immunoSEQ multiplex PCR reads with MiXCR anew, one entry per CDR3 protein. The sample has fewer than 350,000 distinct CDR3 sequences, 92% seen once. The specimen was CD4+ T cells from PBMCs. The receptors shown here come from a human donor with multiple sclerosis.

This sequence joins TRBV7-9 and TRBJ2-1; D is ambiguous. Trimming shortened V by 3 bases and J by 0 bases, and 9 bases separated the two germline ends. Per the germline V gene, CDR1 is SEHNR and CDR2 is FQNEAQ (reference sequence). The CDR3 spans 15 residues. The CDR3 nucleotides are TGTGCCAGCAGCTTTGGTACGCACTCCTACAATGAGCAGTTCTTC. Residues: CASSFGTHSYNEQFF.

CDR3 residues: CASRAGASTDTQYF. CDR3 nucleotides: TGCGCCAGCCGGGCCGGGGCTAGCACAGATACGCAGTATTTT. The genes are TRBV5-1 and TRBJ2-3; D may match TRBD1 or TRBD2 (5 bases each). CDR3 size: 14 residues. The ends were cut back, 7 bases at V and 0 bases at J, with 12 bases in the middle. The germline V gene has CDR1 SGHRS and CDR2 YFSETQ.

The chain uses TRBV4-1 and TRBJ2-1; 12 bases align to TRBD2. Germline CDR1 and CDR2: MGHRA and YSYEKL. The ends lost 3 bases at V and 2 bases at J; junction bases unmatched: 8. The CDR3 is 18 amino acids. CDR3 DNA sequence: TGCGCCAGCAGCCACGAACTAGCGGGAGGTTGGACCTACAATGAGCAGTTCTTC. Translating gives CASSHELAGGWTYNEQFF.

The chain is built from TRBV5-6 and TRBJ1-2; D is ambiguous. The V end was cut by 4 bases, the J end by 4 bases, with 8 bases between. Germline V gives CDR1 SGHDT, CDR2 YYEEEE. This CDR3 contains 12 residues. CDR3 in amino acids: CASSVMGYGYTF. The DNA for the CDR3 is TGTGCCAGCAGCGTTATGGGCTATGGCTACACCTTC. The full variable domain, with the rest looked up from reference TRBV5-6 and TRBJ1-2, is DAGVTQSPTHLIKTRGQQVTLRCSPKSGHDTVSWYQQALGQGPQFIFQYYEEEERQRGNFPDRFSGHQFPNYSSELNVNALLLGDSALYLCASSVMGYGYTFGSGTRLTVV.

The rearrangement uses TRBV5-1 and TRBJ2-3; D not certain. Between the trimmed V and J ends, which lost 4 bases and 1 base, there was a span of 7 bases. The CDR3 length is 13 residues. The germline CDR1 and CDR2 sequences are SGHRS and YFSETQ. CDR3 residues: CASSPAGTDTQYF. Here the CDR3 DNA reads TGCGCCAGCAGCCCCGCGGGCACAGATACGCAGTATTTT.

The chain joins TRBV12-3 or TRBV12-4 to TRBJ2-7, with TRBD2 matching over 12 bases. The CDR3 runs 16 residues. The trim removed 2 bases at V and 3 bases at J, leaving 5 bases unmatched. Here the CDR3 DNA reads TGTGCCAGCAGTTTACTACTAGCGGGAGGAGTCTACGAGCAGTACTTC. It specifies CASSLLLAGGVYEQYF.

This clonotype was observed once. CDR3 in amino acids: CSASSDLRGTGELFF. CDR3 nucleotide sequence: TGCAGTGCTAGCTCGGATTTGAGAGGGACCGGGGAGCTGTTTTTT. The chain recombines TRBV20-1 with TRBJ2-2, with TRBD2 as a possible D gene (5 bases). Germline V lookup: CDR1 DFQATT, CDR2 SNEGSKA (reference sequence). The CDR3 runs 15 residues. Deletions cut 3 bases from V and 5 bases from J, with 16 bases between.

The chain uses TRBV7-9 and TRBJ1-2; D possibly corresponds to TRBD1 (5 bases). This CDR3 is built from 14 residues. Trimming removed 2 bases at V and 7 bases at J, with 14 bases between. CDR1 and CDR2 (germline): SEHNR, FQNEAQ (reference sequence). The CDR3 loop reads CASSLSSREAGYTF. CDR3 DNA: TGTGCCAGCAGCTTATCATCCAGGGAAGCTGGCTACACCTTC. Full variable domain (missing parts from reference TRBV7-9 and TRBJ1-2): DTGVSQNPRHKITKRGQNVTFRCDPISEHNRLYWYRQTLGQGPEFLTYFQNEAQLEKSRLLSDRFSAERPKGSFSTLEIQRTEQGDSAMYLCASSLSSREAGYTFGSGTRLTVV.

The chain carries TRBV6-6 and TRBJ2-7; D possibly uses TRBD1 or TRBD2 (6 bases each). Per germline, CDR1 MNHNY and CDR2 SVGAGI (reference sequence). V shed 5 bases and J shed 1 base, with 15 bases lying between them. The CDR3 extends over 15 amino acids. The CDR3 nucleotides are TGTGCCAGCAGTCCTCCTGGGGGGCTTTCCTACGAGCAGTACTTC. It yields the protein CASSPPGGLSYEQYF.

J is TRBJ1-2 and V is TRBV11-2, with D perhaps TRBD1 (5 bases). CDR1 SGHAT and CDR2 FQNNGV come from the germline V gene. This CDR3 has 15 residues. Trimming left V 1 base short and J 3 bases short, with 12 bases between. Here the CDR3 reads CASSLGLGGDYGYTF. The CDR3 coding sequence is TGTGCCAGCAGCTTAGGTCTGGGAGGGGACTATGGCTACACCTTC.

The chain joins TRBV6-1 to TRBJ2-1; the D gene is possibly TRBD1 (7 bases). Trimming removed 6 bases at V and 1 base at J, with 19 bases between. The germline V gene encodes CDR1 MNHNS and CDR2 SASEGT. This CDR3 spans 17 amino acids. Written as DNA, the CDR3 is TGTGCCAGCAGGGCGGGGCAAGGACAGGTATCCTACAATGAGCAGTTCTTC. The encoded protein is CASRAGQGQVSYNEQFF.

The chain recombines TRBV18 with TRBJ2-1; tentatively, D is TRBD2 (5 bases). V was clipped by 3 bases and J by 10 bases, with 13 bases between them. The germline CDR1 and CDR2 sequences are KGHSH and LQKENI. The CDR3 loop spans 13 amino acids. CDR3 sequence reads: CASSPPAGTEQFF. CDR3 sequence (DNA): TGTGCCAGCTCACCTCCCGCGGGTACGGAGCAGTTCTTC.

The chain uses TRBV30 and TRBJ1-5; 9 positions match TRBD1. Germline loops: CDR1 GTSNPN, CDR2 SVGIG (reference sequence). The CDR3 is 14 amino acids. The J segment lost 6 bases and the V segment lost 1 base, leaving 4 bases of the junction unmatched. CDR3 sequence (DNA): TGTGCCTGGAGTGCCTCGACAGGGGGTCAGCCCCAGCATTTT. Translating it yields CAWSASTGGQPQHF.

The chain recombines TRBV12-3 or TRBV12-4 with TRBJ2-7; no firm D call. V lost 2 bases to trimming and J lost 5 bases, with 13 bases between them. This CDR3 comprises 14 residues. CDR3 coding DNA: TGTGCCAGCAGTTTAAGGGTAGATGGAAACGAGCAGTACTTC. Protein sequence: CASSLRVDGNEQYF.